What follows are 28 T cell receptor beta chains derived from one specimen sequenced in a study of blood T cell repertoires in COVID-19. Profiling relied on immunoSEQ multiplex PCR, and the TCRdb table lists in-frame clones only, not all of them. This table holds approximately 66,000 clones, about 86% found once. Specimen: peripheral blood. Receptors were obtained from a man between 45 and 60 years old with active COVID-19.

V gene TRBV5-5 combines with J gene TRBJ2-7, with D possibly TRBD2 on 5 matching bases. Germline-derived CDR1 and CDR2 are SGHKS and YYEKEE (reference sequence). V shed 7 bases and J shed 0 bases, with 17 bases lying between them. CDR3 length equals 15 residues. CDR3 region: CASAAGLSFSYEQYV. The CDR3 DNA follows: TGTGCCAGCGCTGCCGGACTGAGCTTCTCCTACGAGCAGTACGTC.

The chain links TRBV14 to TRBJ2-1; TRBD2 is a possible D gene (5 bases). Between the trimmed V and J ends, which lost 0 bases and 4 bases, there was a span of 13 bases. Germline CDR1 is SGHDN and CDR2 is FVKESK. The CDR3 sequence is 16 residues long. The CDR3 protein is CASSQDAGYPYNEQFF. The CDR3 DNA reads as TGTGCCAGCAGCCAAGACGCGGGTTATCCATACAATGAGCAGTTCTTC.

The chain carries TRBV6-6 and TRBJ2-7; TRBD1 matches at 9 bases. The CDR3 contains 14 residues. J gave up 1 base and V 6 bases, and 4 bases lay outside the gene matches. The germline V gene has CDR1 MNHNY and CDR2 SVGAGI (reference sequence). The CDR3 sequence: CASRGQGGSYEQYV. DNA for the CDR3: TGTGCCAGCAGGGGACAGGGTGGATCCTACGAGCAGTACGTC.

The chain joins TRBV11-3 to TRBJ2-1; 11 bases align to TRBD2. CDR1 and CDR2 (germline): SGHNT, YENEEA. V dropped 7 bases and J dropped 10; count of bases not matched to a gene: 9. CDR3 size: 14 residues. CDR3: CASNLAGGTMEQFF. In DNA, the CDR3 is TGTGCCAGCAACCTAGCGGGGGGTACAATGGAGCAGTTCTTC.

In nucleotides, the CDR3 is TGTGCCAGCACCCGAGACAGTTACAATGAGCAGTTCTTC. Its translation is CASTRDSYNEQFF. The rearrangement uses TRBV12-3 or TRBV12-4 and TRBJ2-1, with D possibly TRBD1 on 5 matching bases. Trimming cost V 7 bases and J 4 bases, with 11 bases left between them. The CDR3 has 13 amino acids.

The chain joins TRBV12-3 or TRBV12-4 to TRBJ1-1; TRBD1 might be the D (6 bases). The ends were cut back, 6 bases at V and 5 bases at J, with 13 bases in the middle. This CDR3 spans 13 amino acids. CDR3 sequence (DNA): TGTGCCAGCAGGGGGGGGGCGAGAACTGAAGCTTTCTTT. This gives the protein CASRGGARTEAFF.

This chain uses TRBV7-9 with TRBJ2-7; a possible D gene is TRBD1 (5 bases). V lost 5 bases, J lost 1 base, and 9 bases lay in between. CDR3 length: 13 amino acids. CDR1 is SEHNR, CDR2 FQNEAQ, per germline (reference sequence). The CDR3 here is CASSRQGSYEQYV. The CDR3 bases are TGTGCCAGCAGCCGGCAGGGTTCCTACGAGCAGTACGTC.

This chain links TRBV5-1 with TRBJ2-3, with 12 bases fitting TRBD2. Trimming removed 4 bases from V and 4 bases from J; junction bases left unmatched: 7. CDR1 and CDR2 from the germline V gene are SGHRS and YFSETQ. This CDR3 contains 16 residues. The CDR3 DNA sequence: TGCGCCAGCAGCGTGGGGACTAGCGGGCGACCAGATACGCAGTATTTT. Its translation: CASSVGTSGRPDTQYF.

V gene TRBV3-1 (or the pseudogene TRBV3-2) combines with J gene TRBJ1-1; 7 positions match TRBD1. After removal of 0 bases from V and 10 bases from J, the junction contained 2 bases not matched to a gene. Germline V gene data show CDR1 as LGHDT and CDR2 as YNNKEL (reference sequence). CDR3 length equals 12 residues. The CDR3 here is CASSQDGQAAFF. The CDR3 nucleotides read TGTGCCAGCAGCCAAGATGGACAGGCAGCTTTCTTT.

This sequence joins TRBV6-5 and TRBJ1-6, with D possibly being TRBD1 (6 bases). V was pared by 0 bases and J by 5 bases, with 8 bases between. Germline V gene data show CDR1 as MNHEY and CDR2 as SVGAGI. The length of the CDR3 is 15 residues. The CDR3 region is CASSYSNRDNSPLHF. The CDR3 region has the DNA TGTGCCAGCAGTTACTCGAACAGGGATAATTCACCCCTCCACTTT.

The chain joins TRBV11-2 to TRBJ1-2, with 8 bases lining up with TRBD1. CDR3 size: 13 residues. Germline trimming cut 4 bases from V and 8 bases from J; bases unmatched to any gene: 6. Germline CDR1 and CDR2: SGHAT and FQNNGV. The CDR3 reads CASSSDRARGYTF. The CDR3 coding sequence is TGTGCCAGCAGCTCGGACAGGGCAAGAGGCTACACCTTC.

V and J are TRBV20-1 and TRBJ2-4; possibly TRBD1 for D (5 bases). This CDR3 has 13 amino acids. Germline-derived CDR1 and CDR2 are DFQATT and SNEGSKA (reference sequence). V shed 3 bases and J shed 7 bases, with 13 bases lying between them. CDR3 loop: CSASNRFGNIQYF. The CDR3 DNA is TGCAGTGCTAGTAACAGGTTTGGGAACATTCAGTACTTC.

The chain couples TRBV5-6 to TRBJ2-7, with D possibly TRBD2 on 5 matching bases. The CDR3 runs 14 residues. The V end was cut by 0 bases, the J end by 1 base, with 8 bases between. CDR1 is SGHDT, CDR2 YYEEEE, per germline. As DNA, the CDR3 is TGTGCCAGCAGCTTGGGGGAGCAATCCTACGAGCAGTACTTC. Amino acid sequence: CASSLGEQSYEQYF.

CDR3 coding DNA: TGCGCCAGCAGCAAAAGGACAGGGACCTACGAGCAGTACTTC. Its translation: CASSKRTGTYEQYF. The gene calls are TRBV5-1 and TRBJ2-7, with 8 bases aligning to TRBD1. Trimming removed 4 bases from V and 2 bases from J; junction bases left unmatched: 5. Germline V lookup: CDR1 SGHRS, CDR2 YFSETQ. This CDR3 contains 14 residues.

The J gene is TRBJ1-6, the V gene TRBV7-8; unclear D gene. The ends were cut back, 1 base at V and 7 bases at J, with 5 bases in the middle. The CDR3 runs to 13 residues. Germline CDR1 and CDR2: SGHVS and FQNEAQ. CDR3 sequence (DNA): TGTGCCAGCAGCTTAGGTCGGAATTCACCCCTCCACTTT. It translates to CASSLGRNSPLHF.

J is TRBJ1-5 and V is TRBV30; D is unresolved. Trimming pared 4 bases from V and 3 bases from J, leaving 10 bases between. The V gene's germline CDR1 is GTSNPN and CDR2 SVGIG (reference sequence). The CDR3 runs to 13 residues. The CDR3 loop is CAWNREANQPQHF. The DNA of the CDR3 is TGTGCCTGGAACCGGGAAGCCAATCAGCCCCAGCATTTT.

This chain joins TRBV12-3 or TRBV12-4 and TRBJ2-1; 11 nucleotides agree with TRBD2. The ends lost 6 bases at V and 12 bases at J; junction bases unmatched: 7. This CDR3 region has 13 residues. This CDR3 reads CASRGTSGGSQFF. In DNA form, the CDR3 reads TGTGCCAGCAGGGGAACTAGCGGGGGATCGCAGTTCTTC.

This sequence joins TRBV5-4 and TRBJ2-3; 9 bases are shared with TRBD1. The CDR3 spans 14 residues. Germline trimming cut 2 bases from V and 6 bases from J; bases unmatched to any gene: 4. CDR1 is SGHNT, CDR2 YYREEE, per germline (reference sequence). The CDR3 DNA follows: TGTGCCAGCAGCTTCGACAGGGGGTCGGATACGCAGTATTTT. Its protein product is CASSFDRGSDTQYF.

The V and J genes are TRBV19 and TRBJ2-7; 9 nucleotides match TRBD2. V dropped 2 bases and J dropped 1; count of bases not matched to a gene: 3. CDR3 length: 15 residues. Germline-derived CDR1 and CDR2 are LNHDA and SQIVND (reference sequence). Here the CDR3 DNA reads TGTGCCAGTAGTATATCGACTAGCGGATCCTACGAGCAGTACGTC. Protein sequence: CASSISTSGSYEQYV.

The rearrangement uses TRBV28 and TRBJ1-1, with TRBD1 matching 7 bases. The CDR3 totals 15 residues. With 5 bases clipped from V and 2 bases from J, the junction kept 8 bases outside the gene matches. Germline CDR1 and CDR2: MDHEN and SYDVKM. CDR3 sequence: CASSPAGTANTEAFF. DNA for the CDR3: TGTGCCAGCAGTCCCGCCGGGACAGCAAACACTGAAGCTTTCTTT.

This clone was seen a few times. The chain joins TRBV11-2 to TRBJ2-2; TRBD1 matches at 7 bases. The V and J ends lost 2 bases and 8 bases, in that order; junction bases with no gene match: 5. This CDR3 region has 14 residues. Germline V gives CDR1 SGHAT, CDR2 FQNNGV. CDR3 protein: CASSLQRGQGELFF. In DNA form, the CDR3 reads TGTGCCAGCAGCTTACAGAGGGGGCAAGGGGAGCTGTTTTTT.

The chain combines TRBV6-5 with TRBJ2-3, with D perhaps TRBD1 (7 bases). Germline values: CDR1 MNHEY, CDR2 SVGAGI. With 6 bases removed from V and 4 bases from J, the gap between germline ends came to 14 bases. The CDR3 consists of 14 residues. The CDR3 reads CASRPGRGADTQYF. CDR3 in DNA: TGTGCCAGCAGGCCGGGCAGGGGGGCAGATACGCAGTATTTT.

Worth noting for this clone: This specimen includes other DNA sequences encoding the same CDR3. The V call is TRBV19, the J call TRBJ1-5; the match to TRBD1 covers 8 bases. The CDR3 runs 14 residues. The V gene end was trimmed by 5 bases and the J gene end by 5 bases; junction bases not matched to a gene: 5. Germline CDR1 is LNHDA and CDR2 is SQIVND (reference sequence). Written as DNA, the CDR3 is TGTGCCAGTAGTCCAGGACAGGGCGATCAGCCCCAGCATTTT. The encoded protein is CASSPGQGDQPQHF.

The rearrangement uses TRBV19 and TRBJ1-4; 7 nucleotides align to TRBD1. The CDR3 contains 16 residues. Germline V CDR1 and CDR2: LNHDA, SQIVND (reference sequence). Trimming cost V 4 bases and J 6 bases; bases outside gene matches: 11. The CDR3 DNA follows: TGTGCCAGTAGTACAACCCGACAGGGAGGAGATGAAAAACTGTTTTTT. This gives the protein CASSTTRQGGDEKLFF.

This rearrangement joins TRBV18 to TRBJ1-4, with D maybe TRBD1 (5 bases). This CDR3 is 15 amino acids long. Germline V gives CDR1 KGHSH, CDR2 LQKENI. Trimming took 6 bases from V and 8 from J, leaving 19 bases between them. The CDR3 region has the DNA TGTGCCAGCTCCCTAGGGGTCCAGGACAAGGAAAAACTGTTTTTT. It codes for CASSLGVQDKEKLFF.

This rearrangement joins TRBV5-1 to TRBJ2-3; 11 nucleotides line up with TRBD1. CDR3 length: 17 amino acids. The germline V gene encodes CDR1 SGHRS and CDR2 YFSETQ. J lost 5 bases, V lost 0 bases, and 8 bases had no gene match. The CDR3, as DNA: TGCGCCAGCAGCTTGGCCGGACAGGGGGCAGAGTTAGATACGCAGTATTTT. Amino acid sequence: CASSLAGQGAELDTQYF.

V is TRBV9 and J is TRBJ2-1; 8 nucleotides match TRBD2. Trimming took 4 bases from V and 6 from J; bases not matched to a gene: 9. Germline loops: CDR1 SGDLS, CDR2 YYNGEE. CDR3 size: 15 residues. The CDR3 is CASSPGLVGPNEQFF. CDR3 coding DNA: TGTGCCAGCAGCCCGGGACTAGTAGGACCCAATGAGCAGTTCTTC.

V and J are TRBV6-5 and TRBJ2-3, with TRBD1 matching 9 bases. This CDR3 has 14 residues. In germline, CDR1 is MNHEY, CDR2 SVGAGI. Unmatched junction bases numbered 4, after V lost 6 bases and J lost 3 bases. CDR3 nucleotide sequence: TGTGCCAGCAGGATGACAGGGGGGACAGATACGCAGTATTTT. Translation gives CASRMTGGTDTQYF.